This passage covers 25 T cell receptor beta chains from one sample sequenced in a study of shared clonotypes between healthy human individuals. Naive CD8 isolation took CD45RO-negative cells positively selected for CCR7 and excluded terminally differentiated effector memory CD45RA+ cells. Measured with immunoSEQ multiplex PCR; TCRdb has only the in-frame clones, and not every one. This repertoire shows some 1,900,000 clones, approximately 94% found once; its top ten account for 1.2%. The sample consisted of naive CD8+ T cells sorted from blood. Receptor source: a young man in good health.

The CDR3 nucleotides are TGTGCCAGTAGTATTGTGGCGGGAGGGCATAGAGAGACCCAGTACTTC. Protein: CASSIVAGGHRETQYF. The V and J genes are TRBV19 and TRBJ2-5; 9 bases line up with TRBD2. Germline V CDR1 and CDR2: LNHDA, SQIVND (reference sequence). J lost 4 bases, V lost 3 bases, and 9 bases had no gene match. The CDR3 runs 16 residues.

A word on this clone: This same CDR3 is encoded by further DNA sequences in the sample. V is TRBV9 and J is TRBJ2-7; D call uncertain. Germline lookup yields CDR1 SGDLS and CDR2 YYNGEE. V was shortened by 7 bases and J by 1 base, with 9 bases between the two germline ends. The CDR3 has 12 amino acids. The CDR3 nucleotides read TGTGCCAGCTCCCCGGGTTCCTACGAGCAGTACTTC. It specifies CASSPGSYEQYF. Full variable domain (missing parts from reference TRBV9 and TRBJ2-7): DSGVTQTPKHLITATGQRVTLRCSPRSGDLSVYWYQQSLDQGLQFLIQYYNGEERAKGNILERFSAQQFPDLHSELNLSSLELGDSALYFCASSPGSYEQYFGPGTRLTVT.

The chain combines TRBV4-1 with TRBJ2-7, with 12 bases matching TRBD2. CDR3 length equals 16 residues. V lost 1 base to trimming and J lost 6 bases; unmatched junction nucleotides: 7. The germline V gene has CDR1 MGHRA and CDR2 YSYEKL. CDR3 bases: TGCGCCAGCAGCCAAGGGGCTAGCGGGGGGGCCTCCGAGCAGTACTTC. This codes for CASSQGASGGASEQYF.

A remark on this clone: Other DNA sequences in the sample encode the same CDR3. Here the CDR3 reads CASSPGSYNEQFF. In DNA form, the CDR3 reads TGTGCCAGCTCCCCTGGCTCCTACAATGAGCAGTTCTTC. The V call is TRBV9, the J call TRBJ2-1, with D hard to call. This CDR3 region has 13 residues. V was pared by 7 bases and J by 0 bases, with 8 bases between. The V gene's germline CDR1 is SGDLS and CDR2 YYNGEE.

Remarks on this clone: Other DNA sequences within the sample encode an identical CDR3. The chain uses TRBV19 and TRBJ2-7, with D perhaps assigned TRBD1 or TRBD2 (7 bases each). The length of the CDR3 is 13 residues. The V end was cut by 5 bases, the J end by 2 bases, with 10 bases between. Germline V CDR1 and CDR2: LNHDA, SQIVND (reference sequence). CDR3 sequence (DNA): TGTGCCAGTAGTTCAGGGGGGGCCTACGAGCAGTACTTC. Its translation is CASSSGGAYEQYF.

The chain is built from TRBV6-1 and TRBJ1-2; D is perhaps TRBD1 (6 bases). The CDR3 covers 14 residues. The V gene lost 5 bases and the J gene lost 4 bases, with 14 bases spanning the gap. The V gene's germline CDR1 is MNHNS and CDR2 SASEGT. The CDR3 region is CASSSGVRSYGYTF. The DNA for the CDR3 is TGTGCCAGCAGTTCAGGGGTTCGCAGCTATGGCTACACCTTC.

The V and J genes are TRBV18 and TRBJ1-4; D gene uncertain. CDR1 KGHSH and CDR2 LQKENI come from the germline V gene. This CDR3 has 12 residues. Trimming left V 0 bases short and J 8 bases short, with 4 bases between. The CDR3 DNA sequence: TGTGCCAGCTCACCACCTGGGGAAAAACTGTTTTTT. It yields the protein CASSPPGEKLFF.

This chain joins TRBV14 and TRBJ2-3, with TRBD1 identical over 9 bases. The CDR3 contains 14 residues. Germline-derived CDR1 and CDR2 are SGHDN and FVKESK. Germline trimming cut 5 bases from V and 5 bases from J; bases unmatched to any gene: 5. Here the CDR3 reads CASSVGQGRDTQYF. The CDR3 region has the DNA TGTGCCAGCAGCGTTGGACAGGGGAGAGATACGCAGTATTTT.

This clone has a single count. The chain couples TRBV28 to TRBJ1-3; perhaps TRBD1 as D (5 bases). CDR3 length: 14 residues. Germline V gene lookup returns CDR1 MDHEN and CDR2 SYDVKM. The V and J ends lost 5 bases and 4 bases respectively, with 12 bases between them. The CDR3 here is CASSNGGGGNTIYF. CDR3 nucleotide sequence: TGTGCCAGCAGTAACGGGGGAGGCGGAAACACCATATATTTT.

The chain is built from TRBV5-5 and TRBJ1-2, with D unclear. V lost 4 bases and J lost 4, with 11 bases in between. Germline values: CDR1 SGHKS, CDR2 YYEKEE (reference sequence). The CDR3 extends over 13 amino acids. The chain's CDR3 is CASSRRTSYGYTF. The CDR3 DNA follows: TGTGCCAGCAGCCGCCGAACCTCCTATGGCTACACCTTC. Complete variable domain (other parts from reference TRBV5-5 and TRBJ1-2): DAGVTQSPTHLIKTRGQQVTLRCSPISGHKSVSWYQQVLGQGPQFIFQYYEKEERGRGNFPDRFSARQFPNYSSELNVNALLLGDSALYLCASSRRTSYGYTFGSGTRLTVV.

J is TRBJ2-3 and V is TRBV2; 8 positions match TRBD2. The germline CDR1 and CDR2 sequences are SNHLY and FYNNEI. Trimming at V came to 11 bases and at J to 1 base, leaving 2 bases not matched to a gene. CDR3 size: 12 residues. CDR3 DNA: TGTGCCCTCGGGGGGGGCACAGATACGCAGTATTTT. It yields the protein CALGGGTDTQYF.

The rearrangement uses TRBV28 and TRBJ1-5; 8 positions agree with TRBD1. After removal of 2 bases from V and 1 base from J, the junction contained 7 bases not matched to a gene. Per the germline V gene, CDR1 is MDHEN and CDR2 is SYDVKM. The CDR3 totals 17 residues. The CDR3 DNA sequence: TGTGCCAGCAGTTTAGAGGCAGGGGGCTTAAGCAATCAGCCCCAGCATTTT. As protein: CASSLEAGGLSNQPQHF.

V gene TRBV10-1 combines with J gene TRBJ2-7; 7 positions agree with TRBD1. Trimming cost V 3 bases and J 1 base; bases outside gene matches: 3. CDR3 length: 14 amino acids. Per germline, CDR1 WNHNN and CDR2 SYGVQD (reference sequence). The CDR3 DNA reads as TGCGCCAGCAGTGAAGACAGGGATTCCTACGAGCAGTACTTC. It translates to CASSEDRDSYEQYF.

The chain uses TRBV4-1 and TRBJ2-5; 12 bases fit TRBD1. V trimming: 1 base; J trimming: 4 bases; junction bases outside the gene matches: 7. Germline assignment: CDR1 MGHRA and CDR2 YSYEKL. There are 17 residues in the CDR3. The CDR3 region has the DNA TGCGCCAGCAGCCAAGCCACCGGGACAGGGGGCGGAGAGACCCAGTACTTC. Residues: CASSQATGTGGGETQYF.

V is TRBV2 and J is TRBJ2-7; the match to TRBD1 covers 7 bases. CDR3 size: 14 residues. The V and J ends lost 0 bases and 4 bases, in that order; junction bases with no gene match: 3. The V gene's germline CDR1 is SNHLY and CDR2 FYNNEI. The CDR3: CASSEADRYYEQYF. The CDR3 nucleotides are TGTGCCAGCAGTGAAGCGGACAGGTATTACGAGCAGTACTTC.

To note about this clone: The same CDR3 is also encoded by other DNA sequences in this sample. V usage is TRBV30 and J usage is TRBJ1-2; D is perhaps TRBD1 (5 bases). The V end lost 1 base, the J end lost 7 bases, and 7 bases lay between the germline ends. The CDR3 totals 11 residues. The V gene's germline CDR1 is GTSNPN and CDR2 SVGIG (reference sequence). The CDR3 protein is CAWSEGLGYTF. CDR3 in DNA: TGTGCCTGGAGTGAGGGACTTGGCTACACCTTC.

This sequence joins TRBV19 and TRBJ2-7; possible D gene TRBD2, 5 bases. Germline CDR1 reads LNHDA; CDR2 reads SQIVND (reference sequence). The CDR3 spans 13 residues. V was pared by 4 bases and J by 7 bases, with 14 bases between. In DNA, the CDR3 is TGTGCCAGTAGTACCAAGAGAGGGCGGGAGCAGTACTTC. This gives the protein CASSTKRGREQYF. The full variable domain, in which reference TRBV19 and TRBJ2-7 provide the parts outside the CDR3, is DGGITQSPKYLFRKEGQNVTLSCEQNLNHDAMYWYRQDPGQGLRLIYYSQIVNDFQKGDIAEGYSVSREKKESFPLTVTSAQKNPTAFYLCASSTKRGREQYFGPGTRLTVT.

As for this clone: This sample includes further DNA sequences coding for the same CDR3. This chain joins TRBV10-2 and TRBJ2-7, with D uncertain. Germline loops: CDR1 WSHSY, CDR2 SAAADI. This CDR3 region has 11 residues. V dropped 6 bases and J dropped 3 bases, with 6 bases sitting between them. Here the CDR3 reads CASRDNYEQYF. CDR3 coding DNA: TGCGCCAGCAGGGATAACTACGAGCAGTACTTC.

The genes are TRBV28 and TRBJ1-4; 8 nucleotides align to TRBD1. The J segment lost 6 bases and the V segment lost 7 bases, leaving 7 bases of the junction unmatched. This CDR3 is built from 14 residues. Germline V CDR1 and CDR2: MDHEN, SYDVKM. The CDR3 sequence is CASKIQGGDEKLFF. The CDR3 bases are TGTGCCAGCAAGATACAGGGGGGAGATGAAAAACTGTTTTTT.

CDR3 sequence reads: CASSLAHYEQYF. DNA for the CDR3: TGTGCCAGCAGCTTGGCCCACTACGAGCAGTACTTC. The chain links TRBV5-4 to TRBJ2-7; D uncertain. CDR1 is SGHNT and CDR2 is YYREEE in the germline V gene (reference sequence). This CDR3 is built from 12 residues. Trimming cost V 0 bases and J 3 bases, with 4 bases left between them.

The CDR3 nucleotides are TGTGCCAGCAGCCCAGAGTTAGCTAACTATGGCTACACCTTC. This encodes CASSPELANYGYTF. The rearrangement joins TRBV5-4 to TRBJ1-2; D is undetermined. Germline values: CDR1 SGHNT, CDR2 YYREEE (reference sequence). This CDR3 contains 14 residues. V gave up 4 bases and J gave up 0 bases, with 10 bases separating them.

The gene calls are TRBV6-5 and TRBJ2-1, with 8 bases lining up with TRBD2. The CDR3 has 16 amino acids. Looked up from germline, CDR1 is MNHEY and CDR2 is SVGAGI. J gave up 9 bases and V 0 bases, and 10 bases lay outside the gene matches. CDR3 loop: CASSYSFGAGVVEQFF. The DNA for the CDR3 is TGTGCCAGCAGTTACTCCTTCGGAGCGGGGGTAGTTGAGCAGTTCTTC.

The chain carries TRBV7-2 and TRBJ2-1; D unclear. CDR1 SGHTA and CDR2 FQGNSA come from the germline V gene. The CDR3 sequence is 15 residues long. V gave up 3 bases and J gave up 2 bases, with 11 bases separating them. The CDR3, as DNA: TGTGCCAGCAGCTTCCCACCAATCGCCTACAATGAGCAGTTCTTC. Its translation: CASSFPPIAYNEQFF.

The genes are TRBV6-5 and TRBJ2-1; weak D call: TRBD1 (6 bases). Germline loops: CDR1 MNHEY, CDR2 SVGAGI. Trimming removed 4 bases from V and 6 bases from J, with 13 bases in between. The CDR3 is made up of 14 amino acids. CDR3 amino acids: CASSLYLQGNEQFF. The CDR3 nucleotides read TGTGCCAGCAGTTTATACCTACAGGGCAATGAGCAGTTCTTC.

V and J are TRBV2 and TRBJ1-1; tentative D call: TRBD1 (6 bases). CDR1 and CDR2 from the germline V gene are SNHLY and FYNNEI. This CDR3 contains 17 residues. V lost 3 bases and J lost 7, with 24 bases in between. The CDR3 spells CASSDGGIYTGLIEAFF. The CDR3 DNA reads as TGTGCCAGCAGTGACGGGGGGATATACACAGGGCTAATTGAAGCTTTCTTT.